The 9 T cell receptor beta chains below come from one sample, sequenced in a study of blood T cell repertoires in COVID-19. TCRdb's table, derived via immunoSEQ multiplex PCR, lists solely in-frame clones and lacks some. Among more than 300,000 clones listed, around 87% were seen once. The sample comprised PBMCs or T cells enriched from blood (not recorded which). The receptors here all came from a middle-aged man in a cohort exposed to, infected with or recovered from COVID-19 (not recorded which).

The chain employs TRBV5-1 and TRBJ1-5, with 12 bases aligning to TRBD1. CDR3 size: 17 residues. Trimming removed 0 bases from V and 8 bases from J; junction bases left unmatched: 9. Per germline, CDR1 SGHRS and CDR2 YFSETQ. Written as DNA, the CDR3 is TGCGCCAGCAGCTTGGGATTAGGGACAGGGGGCGCGGAGCCCCAGCATTTT. This translates into CASSLGLGTGGAEPQHF.

The gene calls are TRBV4-2 and TRBJ1-5; perhaps TRBD1 as D (5 bases). V lost 1 base, J lost 2 bases, and 15 bases lay in between. The CDR3 consists of 17 residues. Germline-derived CDR1 and CDR2 are LGHNA and YNFKEQ. The CDR3 region has the DNA TGTGCCAGCAGCCAAGTCATAAGGGGTGGGCGCAATCAGCCCCAGCATTTT. As protein: CASSQVIRGGRNQPQHF.

J is TRBJ2-1 and V is TRBV29-1; 9 bases are a match to TRBD2. V dropped 7 bases and J dropped 1; count of bases not matched to a gene: 11. The CDR3 totals 16 residues. Per germline, CDR1 SQVTM and CDR2 ANQGSEA. The CDR3 loop reads CSGRGSGGRSYNEQFF. The CDR3 DNA follows: TGCAGCGGTAGAGGGAGCGGGGGGCGATCCTACAATGAGCAGTTCTTC.

This chain uses TRBV7-6 with TRBJ1-3, with 7 bases fitting TRBD1. The germline CDR1 and CDR2 sequences are SGHVS and FNYEAQ. With 5 bases clipped from V and 0 bases from J, the junction kept 7 bases outside the gene matches. The CDR3 covers 16 residues. The CDR3 is CASSLTTGSSGNTIYF. CDR3 in DNA: TGTGCCAGCAGCCTGACGACAGGGAGCTCTGGAAACACCATATATTTT.

V and J are TRBV19 and TRBJ1-2; no definite D call. This CDR3 spans 16 amino acids. V was shortened by 3 bases and J by 4 bases, with 18 bases between the two germline ends. CDR1 is LNHDA and CDR2 is SQIVND in the germline V gene (reference sequence). The CDR3 nucleotides read TGTGCCAGTAGTATGCATCCTAATCAAGCACGCTATGGCTACACCTTC. Translated: CASSMHPNQARYGYTF. The full variable domain, rest sourced from reference TRBV19 and TRBJ1-2, is DGGITQSPKYLFRKEGQNVTLSCEQNLNHDAMYWYRQDPGQGLRLIYYSQIVNDFQKGDIAEGYSVSREKKESFPLTVTSAQKNPTAFYLCASSMHPNQARYGYTFGSGTRLTVV.

The chain links TRBV21-1 to TRBJ1-4; the table names TRBD1, a call not compared with the DNA. TRBV21-1 is noted as a pseudogene. The CDR3 is 13 residues long. The CDR3 loop reads CAVLRVNNEKLFF. The DNA for the CDR3 is TGTGCCGTACTCAGGGTAAATAATGAAAAACTGTTTTTT.

The rearrangement uses TRBV10-3 and TRBJ2-1; TRBD2 agrees at 9 bases. Germline lookup yields CDR1 ENHRY and CDR2 SYGVKD. The CDR3 has 15 residues. V trimming: 3 bases; J trimming: 6 bases; junction bases outside the gene matches: 6. CDR3 region: CAISEGREGRNEQFF. The DNA for the CDR3 is TGTGCCATCAGTGAAGGGCGGGAGGGCCGCAATGAGCAGTTCTTC.

The rearrangement links TRBV6-5 to TRBJ1-1; D perhaps matches TRBD1 (5 bases). This CDR3 is 15 amino acids long. Trimming left V 5 bases short and J 4 bases short, with 17 bases between. Germline V gene lookup returns CDR1 MNHEY and CDR2 SVGAGI. CDR3 region: CASSPQVGVRTEAFF. DNA of the CDR3: TGTGCCAGCAGTCCTCAAGTAGGGGTTCGCACTGAAGCTTTCTTT.

V usage is TRBV28 and J usage is TRBJ2-2; D ambiguous. The CDR3 totals 13 residues. Germline V lookup: CDR1 MDHEN, CDR2 SYDVKM. V was trimmed by 5 bases and J by 6 bases, leaving 10 bases between them. CDR3 in amino acids: CASSLDNPGELFF. The CDR3 DNA reads as TGTGCCAGCAGTCTCGACAACCCCGGGGAGCTGTTTTTT.